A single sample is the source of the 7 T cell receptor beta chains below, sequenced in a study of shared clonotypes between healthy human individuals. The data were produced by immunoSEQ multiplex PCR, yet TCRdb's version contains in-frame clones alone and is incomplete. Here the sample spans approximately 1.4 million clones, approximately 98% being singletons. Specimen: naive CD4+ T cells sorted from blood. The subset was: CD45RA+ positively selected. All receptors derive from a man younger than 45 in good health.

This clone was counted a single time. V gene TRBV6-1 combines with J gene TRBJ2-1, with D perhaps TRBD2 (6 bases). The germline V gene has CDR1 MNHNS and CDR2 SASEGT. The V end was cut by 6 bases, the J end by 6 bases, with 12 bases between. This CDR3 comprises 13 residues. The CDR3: CASRAGLSNEQFF. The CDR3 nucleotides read TGTGCCAGCAGGGCGGGATTGTCCAATGAGCAGTTCTTC.

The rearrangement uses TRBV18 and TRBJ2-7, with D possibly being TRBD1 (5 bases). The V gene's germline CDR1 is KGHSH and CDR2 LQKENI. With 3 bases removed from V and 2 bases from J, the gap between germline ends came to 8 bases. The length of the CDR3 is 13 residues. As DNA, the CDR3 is TGTGCCAGCTCACCGACAGTACCCTACGAGCAGTACTTC. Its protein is CASSPTVPYEQYF.

CDR3 in DNA: TGTGCCTGGAGTGTTGTGTGGGGCCGACCGAACACCGGGGAGCTGTTTTTT. This codes for CAWSVVWGRPNTGELFF. V is TRBV30 and J is TRBJ2-2; perhaps TRBD1 as D (5 bases). Germline CDR1 reads GTSNPN; CDR2 reads SVGIG (reference sequence). The CDR3 sequence is 17 residues long. V lost 0 bases and J lost 0, with 14 bases in between.

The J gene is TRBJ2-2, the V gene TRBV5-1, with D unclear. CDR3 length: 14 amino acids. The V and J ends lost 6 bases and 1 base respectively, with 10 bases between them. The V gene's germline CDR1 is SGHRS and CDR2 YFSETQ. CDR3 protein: CASMWYENTGELFF. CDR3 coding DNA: TGCGCCAGCATGTGGTACGAGAACACCGGGGAGCTGTTTTTT.

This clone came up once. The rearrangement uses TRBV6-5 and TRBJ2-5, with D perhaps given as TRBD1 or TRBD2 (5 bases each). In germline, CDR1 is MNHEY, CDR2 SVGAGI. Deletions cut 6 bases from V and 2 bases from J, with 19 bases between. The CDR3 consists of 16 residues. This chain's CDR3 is CASRYGTPDRQETQYF. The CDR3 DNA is TGTGCCAGCAGATACGGGACCCCCGATAGGCAAGAGACCCAGTACTTC.

The CDR3, as DNA: TGTGCCAGCTCCCAAAATGGGCCCCAAGAGACCCAGTACTTC. This codes for CASSQNGPQETQYF. The chain employs TRBV18 and TRBJ2-5; D is undetermined. The CDR3 contains 14 residues. Germline V gives CDR1 KGHSH, CDR2 LQKENI. Deletions cut 6 bases from V and 1 base from J, with 12 bases between.

For the CDR3, the DNA is TGTGCCAGCAGTTTATGGGGGTCGGCGAACACTGAAGCTTTCTTT. Translating it yields CASSLWGSANTEAFF. The gene calls are TRBV28 and TRBJ1-1; D is unresolved. The CDR3 runs 15 residues. Trimming cost V 0 bases and J 1 base, with 9 bases left between them. The germline gives CDR1 MDHEN, CDR2 SYDVKM.